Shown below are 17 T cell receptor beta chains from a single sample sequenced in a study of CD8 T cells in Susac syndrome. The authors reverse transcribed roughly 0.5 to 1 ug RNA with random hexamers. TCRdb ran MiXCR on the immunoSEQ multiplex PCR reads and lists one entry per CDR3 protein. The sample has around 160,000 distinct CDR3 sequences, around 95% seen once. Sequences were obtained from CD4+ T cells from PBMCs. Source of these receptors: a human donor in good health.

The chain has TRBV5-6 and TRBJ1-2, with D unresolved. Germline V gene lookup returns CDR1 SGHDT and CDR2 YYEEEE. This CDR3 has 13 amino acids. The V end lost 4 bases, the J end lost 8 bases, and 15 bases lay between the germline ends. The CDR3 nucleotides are TGTGCCAGCAGCGCCCAGCCAGTGTCCGGCTACACCTTC. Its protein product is CASSAQPVSGYTF.

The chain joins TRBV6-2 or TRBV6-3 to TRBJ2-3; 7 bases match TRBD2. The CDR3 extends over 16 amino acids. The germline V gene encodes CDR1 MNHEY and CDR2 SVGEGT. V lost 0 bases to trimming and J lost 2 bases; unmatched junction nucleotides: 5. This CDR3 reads CASSYSQRGITDTQYF. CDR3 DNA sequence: TGTGCCAGCAGTTACTCACAGCGGGGTATCACAGATACGCAGTATTTT.

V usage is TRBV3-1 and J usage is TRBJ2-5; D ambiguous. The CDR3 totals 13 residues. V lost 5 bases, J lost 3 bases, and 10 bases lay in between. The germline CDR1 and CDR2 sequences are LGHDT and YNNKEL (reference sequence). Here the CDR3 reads CASSAGPKETQYF. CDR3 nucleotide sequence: TGTGCCAGCAGCGCCGGACCCAAAGAGACCCAGTACTTC.

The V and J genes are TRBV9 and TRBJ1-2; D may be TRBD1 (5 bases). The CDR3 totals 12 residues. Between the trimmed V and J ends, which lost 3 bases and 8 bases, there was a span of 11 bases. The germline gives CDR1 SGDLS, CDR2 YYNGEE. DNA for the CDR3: TGTGCCAGCAGCGCCGGGACTGCAGGCTACACCTTC. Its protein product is CASSAGTAGYTF.

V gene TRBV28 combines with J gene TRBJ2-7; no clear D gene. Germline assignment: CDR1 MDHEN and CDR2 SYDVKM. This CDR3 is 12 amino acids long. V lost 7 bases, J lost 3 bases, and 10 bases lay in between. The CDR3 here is CASTSLNYEQYF. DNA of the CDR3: TGTGCCAGCACGAGCCTTAACTACGAGCAGTACTTC.

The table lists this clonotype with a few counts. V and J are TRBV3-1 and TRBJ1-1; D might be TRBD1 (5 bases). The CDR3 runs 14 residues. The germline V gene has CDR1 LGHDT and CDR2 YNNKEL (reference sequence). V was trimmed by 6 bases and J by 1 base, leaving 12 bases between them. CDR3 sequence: CASSLRGGNTEAFF. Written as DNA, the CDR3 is TGTGCCAGCAGTTTAAGGGGCGGGAACACTGAAGCTTTCTTT. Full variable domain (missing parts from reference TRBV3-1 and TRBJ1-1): DTAVSQTPKYLVTQMGNDKSIKCEQNLGHDTMYWYKQDSKKFLKIMFSYNNKELIINETVPNRFSPKSPDKAHLNLHINSLELGDSAVYFCASSLRGGNTEAFFGQGTRLTVV.

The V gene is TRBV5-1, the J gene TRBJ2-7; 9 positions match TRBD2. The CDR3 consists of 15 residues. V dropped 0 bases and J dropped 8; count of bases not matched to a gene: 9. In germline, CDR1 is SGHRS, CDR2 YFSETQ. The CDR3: CASSLVPRGGAQQYF. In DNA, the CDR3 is TGCGCCAGCAGCTTGGTTCCTCGCGGGGGGGCCCAGCAGTACTTC. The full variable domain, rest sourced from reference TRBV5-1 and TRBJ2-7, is KAGVTQTPRYLIKTRGQQVTLSCSPISGHRSVSWYQQTPGQGLQFLFEYFSETQRNKGNFPGRFSGRQFSNSRSEMNVSTLELGDSALYLCASSLVPRGGAQQYFGPGTRLTVT.

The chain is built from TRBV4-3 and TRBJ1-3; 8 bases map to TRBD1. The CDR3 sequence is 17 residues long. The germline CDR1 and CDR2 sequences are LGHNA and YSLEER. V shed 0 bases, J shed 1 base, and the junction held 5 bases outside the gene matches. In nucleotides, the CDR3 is TGCGCCAGCAGCCAAGATCACAGGGGGAGTTCTGGAAACACCATATATTTT. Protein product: CASSQDHRGSSGNTIYF.

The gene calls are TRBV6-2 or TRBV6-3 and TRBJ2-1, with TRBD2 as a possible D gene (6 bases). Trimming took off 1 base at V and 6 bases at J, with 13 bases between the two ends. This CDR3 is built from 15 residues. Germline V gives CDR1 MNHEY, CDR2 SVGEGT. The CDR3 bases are TGTGCCAGCAGTTACTTCCAGGGAGGCATCAATGAGCAGTTCTTC. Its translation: CASSYFQGGINEQFF.

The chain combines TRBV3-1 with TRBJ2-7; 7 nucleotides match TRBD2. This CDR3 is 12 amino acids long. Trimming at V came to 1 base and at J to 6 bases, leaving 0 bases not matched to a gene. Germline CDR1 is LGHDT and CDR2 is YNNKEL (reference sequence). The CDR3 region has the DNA TGTGCCAGCAGCCAAGGGGGGGGCGAGCAGTACTTC. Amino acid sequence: CASSQGGGEQYF.

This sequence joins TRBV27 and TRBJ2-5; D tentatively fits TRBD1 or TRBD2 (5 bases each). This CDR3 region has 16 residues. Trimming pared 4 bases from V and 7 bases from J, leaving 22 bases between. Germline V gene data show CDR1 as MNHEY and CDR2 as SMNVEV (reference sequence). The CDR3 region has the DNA TGTGCCAGCAGTTCGTTCACGGGACCCCCGACCGGGACCCAGTACTTC. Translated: CASSSFTGPPTGTQYF.

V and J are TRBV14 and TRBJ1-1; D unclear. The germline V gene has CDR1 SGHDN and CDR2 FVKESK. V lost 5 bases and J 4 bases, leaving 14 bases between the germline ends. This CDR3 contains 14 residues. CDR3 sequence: CASSLGRRGTEAFF. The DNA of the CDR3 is TGTGCCAGCAGCTTAGGGAGAAGAGGCACTGAAGCTTTCTTT.

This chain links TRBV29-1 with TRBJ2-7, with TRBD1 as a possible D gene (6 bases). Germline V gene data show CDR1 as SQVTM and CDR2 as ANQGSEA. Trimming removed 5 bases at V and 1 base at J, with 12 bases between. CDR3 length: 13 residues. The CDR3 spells CSVWDTFSYEQYF. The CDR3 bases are TGCAGCGTTTGGGACACCTTTTCCTACGAGCAGTACTTC.

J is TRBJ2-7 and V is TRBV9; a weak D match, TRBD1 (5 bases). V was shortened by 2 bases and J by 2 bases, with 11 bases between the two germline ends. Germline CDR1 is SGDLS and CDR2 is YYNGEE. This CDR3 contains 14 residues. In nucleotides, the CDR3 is TGTGCCAGCAGCGTGGAGAGACAGACCTACGAGCAGTACTTC. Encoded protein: CASSVERQTYEQYF.

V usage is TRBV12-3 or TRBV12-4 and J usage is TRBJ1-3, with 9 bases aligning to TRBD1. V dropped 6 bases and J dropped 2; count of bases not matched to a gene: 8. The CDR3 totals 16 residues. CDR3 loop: CASRISGTGTGNTIYF. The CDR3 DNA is TGTGCCAGCAGGATCTCCGGGACAGGGACTGGAAACACCATATATTTT.

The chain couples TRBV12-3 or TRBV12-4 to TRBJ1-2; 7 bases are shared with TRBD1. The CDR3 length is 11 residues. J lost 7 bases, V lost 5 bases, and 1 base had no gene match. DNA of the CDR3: TGTGCCAGCAGTAGACAGGGTGGCTACACCTTC. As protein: CASSRQGGYTF.

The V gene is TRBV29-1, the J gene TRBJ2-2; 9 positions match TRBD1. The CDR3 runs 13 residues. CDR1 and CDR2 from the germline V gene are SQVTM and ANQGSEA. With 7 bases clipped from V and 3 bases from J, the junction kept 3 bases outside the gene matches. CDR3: CSAGQGYTGELFF. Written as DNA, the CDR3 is TGCAGCGCTGGACAGGGGTACACCGGGGAGCTGTTTTTT.